The source of this T cell receptor (beta chain) is a study of T cell responses to AZD1222 COVID-19 vaccine. As for the study in general: Both about-4-week and about-12-week second-dose recipients were combined. The study, taken as a whole, reports: Targeting of unmutated variant regions was reportedly seen in nearly half of spike-specific TCRs. Repertoires were obtained only post-peak T cell response.

Notes on this clone: Its antigen is not identified.

The CDR3 runs to 14 residues. The germline V gene has CDR1 LGHNA and CDR2 YNFKEQ. Trimming left V 1 base short and J 14 bases short, with 15 bases between. Assay: immunoSEQ multiplex PCR; the TCRdb copy retains only in-frame clones and omits some. The data hold some 140,000 clones, with 70% to 90% observed a single time. The chain carries TRBV4-2 and TRBJ1-6; a possible D gene is TRBD1 (5 bases). The sequence came from an adult in good health. The source was peripheral blood, collected on day 0 of AZD1222 vaccination. The CDR3 spells CASSQGGPAEALHF. DNA for the CDR3: TGTGCCAGCAGCCAAGGGGGCCCCGCTGAGGCCCTCCACTTT.